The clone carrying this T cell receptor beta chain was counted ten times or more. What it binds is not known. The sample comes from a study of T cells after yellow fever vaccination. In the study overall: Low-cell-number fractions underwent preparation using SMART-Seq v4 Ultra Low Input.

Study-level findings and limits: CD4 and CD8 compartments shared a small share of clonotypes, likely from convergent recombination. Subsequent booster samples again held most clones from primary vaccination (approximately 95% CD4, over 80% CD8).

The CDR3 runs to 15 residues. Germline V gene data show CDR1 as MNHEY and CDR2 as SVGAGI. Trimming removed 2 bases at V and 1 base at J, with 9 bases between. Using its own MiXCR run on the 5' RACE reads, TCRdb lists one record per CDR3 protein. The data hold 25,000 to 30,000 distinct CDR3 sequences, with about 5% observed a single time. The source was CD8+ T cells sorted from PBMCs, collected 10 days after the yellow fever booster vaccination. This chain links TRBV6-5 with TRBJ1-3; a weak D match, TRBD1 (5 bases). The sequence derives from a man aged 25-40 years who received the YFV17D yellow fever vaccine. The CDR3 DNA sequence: TGTGCCAGCAGTTACGAGGGGAAATCTGGAAACACCATATATTTT. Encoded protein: CASSYEGKSGNTIYF.